The present TCR beta chain was sequenced within a study of T cell responses to AZD1222 COVID-19 vaccine. Study-wide points: Donors, mostly white British, included more females; clonal diversity was possibly underestimated. Repertoire sampling occurred only after the peak T cell response.

Repertoires were generated with immunoSEQ multiplex PCR, while TCRdb's copy carries only in-frame clones and drops some. There are roughly 120,000 clones in the sample; nearly 90% occur only once, and around 13% lies in the top ten. Trimming took 0 bases from V and 2 from J, leaving 7 bases between them. Germline lookup yields CDR1 SGHAT and CDR2 FQNNGV. This CDR3 is 14 amino acids long. As concerns this clone: Its specificity is unknown.

The chain has TRBV11-2 and TRBJ1-2; the D gene is possibly TRBD1 (5 bases). The TCR sequence derives from an adult in good health. Material: peripheral blood, obtained on day 0 of MenACWY control vaccination. The CDR3 loop reads CASSLDRGNYGYTF. As DNA, the CDR3 is TGTGCCAGCAGCTTAGATCGGGGGAACTATGGCTACACCTTC. Drawing the rest from reference TRBV11-2 and TRBJ1-2, the complete variable domain is EAGVAQSPRYKIIEKRQSVAFWCNPISGHATLYWYQQILGQGPKLLIQFQNNGVVDDSQLPKDRFSAERLKGVDSTLKIQPAKLEDSAVYLCASSLDRGNYGYTFGSGTRLTVV.